This T cell receptor beta chain was sequenced for a study of early T cells in non-severe SARS-CoV-2 infection. Turning to the study itself: Bulk RNA taken from unsorted whole blood was sequenced, leaving chains unpaired. The study, taken as a whole, reports: Comparison of clonotypes with VDJdb favored anti-spike CD8 responses while missing private and CD4 specificities.

The library protocol tagged individual cDNA molecules with unique molecular identifiers. TCRdb recomputed calls from the 5' RACE reads with MiXCR, one row per CDR3 protein. The sample lists some 67,000 distinct CDR3 sequences, approximately 11% occurring once. In the case of this clonotype: Its cognate antigen is unknown.

Germline lookup yields CDR1 SGHRS and CDR2 YFSETQ. Germline trimming cut 4 bases from V and 6 bases from J; bases unmatched to any gene: 4. The CDR3 sequence is 14 residues long. This chain connects TRBV5-1 to TRBJ1-6, with 7 bases lining up with TRBD1. Source: whole blood, taken at baseline. The sequence derives from an adult who was a healthcare worker with PCR-confirmed SARS-CoV-2 infection or an uninfected control (not recorded which). CDR3 loop: CASSMGQSNSPLHF. For the CDR3, the DNA is TGCGCCAGCAGCATGGGACAGAGTAATTCACCCCTCCACTTT.